One and the same sample provided the 16 T cell receptor beta chains below, sequenced in a study of cytotoxic CD8 clonotypes in ibrutinib-treated CLL. The method was immunoSEQ multiplex PCR; TCRdb's version includes in-frame clones alone and lacks a portion of them. Among about 97,000 clones listed, around four fifths were seen once. Here the sequenced sample was PBMCs, taken after 12 months of ibrutinib treatment. Every receptor here comes from a human donor with chronic lymphocytic leukemia.

This sequence joins TRBV21-1 and TRBJ2-3. TRBV21-1 is noted as a pseudogene. The CDR3 extends over 15 amino acids. The CDR3 DNA follows: TGTGCCAGCAGCTTTCGACCTGCTAGCACAGATACGCAGTATTTT. Its translation is CASSFRPASTDTQYF.

With regard to this clone: At one boundary the junction diverges from the germline segment, which might be a read error. CDR3 in amino acids: CASSPGSGGWEETQYF. DNA for the CDR3: TGTGCTAGCAGCCCCGGGAGCGGGGGATGGGAAGAGACCCAGTACTTC. The V call is TRBV7-7, the J call TRBJ2-5; 8 nucleotides align to TRBD2. The CDR3 extends over 16 amino acids. Per germline, CDR1 SSHAT and CDR2 FNYEAQ (reference sequence).

The chain carries TRBV5-1 and TRBJ2-7, with D possibly being TRBD1 (7 bases). The CDR3 is made up of 16 amino acids. The V gene's germline CDR1 is SGHRS and CDR2 YFSETQ. Trimming removed 4 bases at V and 7 bases at J, with 24 bases between. CDR3 nucleotides: TGCGCCAGCAGCCGCCGCGGGACAGACGTTATCGATGAGCAGTACTTC. It translates to CASSRRGTDVIDEQYF.

The chain uses TRBV7-9 and TRBJ1-2, with D possibly being TRBD1 (6 bases). There are 13 residues in the CDR3. V lost 2 bases and J lost 8, with 12 bases in between. Germline V gene data show CDR1 as SEHNR and CDR2 as FQNEAQ (reference sequence). DNA for the CDR3: TGTGCCAGCAGCTTATGGGGGGCTGGCGGCTACACCTTC. It is translated as CASSLWGAGGYTF.

The rearrangement joins TRBV9 to TRBJ2-7; the D gene is possibly TRBD2 (6 bases). Germline V CDR1 and CDR2: SGDLS, YYNGEE. This CDR3 spans 13 amino acids. The V end was cut by 0 bases, the J end by 5 bases, with 9 bases between. CDR3 protein: CASSVDGRDEQYF. The CDR3 coding sequence is TGTGCCAGCAGCGTAGACGGGAGAGACGAGCAGTACTTC.

The V gene is TRBV5-4, the J gene TRBJ1-6; 7 bases fit TRBD1. The V segment lost 0 bases and the J segment 2 bases; nucleotides outside the gene matches: 5. The CDR3 runs to 17 residues. Germline loops: CDR1 SGHNT, CDR2 YYREEE (reference sequence). The CDR3 DNA reads as TGTGCCAGCAGCTTGGGAAGGGGGCAGCCCTATAATTCACCCCTCCACTTT. Its translation: CASSLGRGQPYNSPLHF.

The chain carries TRBV5-1 and TRBJ1-2; 12 nucleotides agree with TRBD1. The CDR3 has 15 residues. CDR1 and CDR2 from the germline V gene are SGHRS and YFSETQ. J gave up 7 bases and V 4 bases, and 8 bases lay outside the gene matches. CDR3 nucleotide sequence: TGCGCCAGCAGCCCTCGGGACAGGGGGCGAGCTGGCTACACCTTC. It translates to CASSPRDRGRAGYTF.

The table lists this clone with a few counts. The chain joins TRBV6-1 to TRBJ2-7; D gene uncertain. V was pared by 1 base and J by 10 bases, with 11 bases between. The CDR3 has 12 amino acids. Germline V gives CDR1 MNHNS, CDR2 SASEGT. The CDR3 nucleotides read TGTGCCAGCAGTGAAGATTCCCCTTATCAGTACTTC. It is translated as CASSEDSPYQYF.

The rearrangement joins TRBV5-6 to TRBJ1-4, with TRBD1 matching 9 bases. There are 16 residues in the CDR3. Trimming at V came to 4 bases and at J to 8 bases, leaving 12 bases not matched to a gene. Germline V gene lookup returns CDR1 SGHDT and CDR2 YYEEEE. DNA of the CDR3: TGTGCCAGCAGCCCCGGGACAGGGAGGAAACGGGAAAAACTGTTTTTT. It specifies CASSPGTGRKREKLFF.

CDR3 residues: CASSRDSLLNYGYTF. Written as DNA, the CDR3 is TGTGCCAGCAGTAGGGACAGCCTCCTTAACTATGGCTACACCTTC. The chain recombines TRBV6-1 with TRBJ1-2; 7 bases map to TRBD1. The CDR3 is 15 amino acids. Germline assignment: CDR1 MNHNS and CDR2 SASEGT. With V trimmed by 5 bases and J by 1 base, 7 bases remained unmatched.

In this sample, this clone turned up a few times. This chain joins TRBV4-1 and TRBJ1-2; D unclear. The germline V gene encodes CDR1 MGHRA and CDR2 YSYEKL. V gave up 4 bases and J gave up 6 bases, with 21 bases separating them. The CDR3 loop spans 16 amino acids. The CDR3 here is CASSRPTKLGKDGYTF. The CDR3 DNA is TGCGCCAGCAGCCGTCCTACGAAGCTTGGAAAAGATGGCTACACCTTC.

As concerns this clone: The DNA is omitted, as the CDR3 cannot be located on it reliably, and the CDR3 follows TCRdb's listing. The chain uses TRBV21-1 and TRBJ1-2; the D call of TRBD1 is as the table states it, not checked on the DNA. TRBV21-1 counts as a pseudogene. The CDR3 has 16 residues if both end residues are counted. CDR3 region: CASSKRFGQGICGYTF.

This clone was seen only a few times. The gene calls are TRBV11-3 and TRBJ2-3, with no clear D. CDR1 and CDR2 (germline): SGHNT, YENEEA. There are 13 residues in the CDR3. V dropped 6 bases and J dropped 1 base, with 8 bases sitting between them. The CDR3 DNA follows: TGTGCCAGCAGTCCGACTGGCACAGATACGCAGTATTTT. Protein product: CASSPTGTDTQYF.

The gene calls are TRBV5-4 and TRBJ2-3, with 8 bases matching TRBD2. Germline loops: CDR1 SGHNT, CDR2 YYREEE (reference sequence). V lost 4 bases to trimming and J lost 0 bases; unmatched junction nucleotides: 7. CDR3 size: 16 residues. CDR3 sequence: CASSPRLAFSTDTQYF. Here the CDR3 DNA reads TGTGCCAGCAGCCCCCGACTAGCGTTTAGCACAGATACGCAGTATTTT.

This clone has just one count. This chain joins TRBV5-1 and TRBJ2-3, with D maybe TRBD1 (6 bases). Trimming removed 0 bases from V and 1 base from J, with 6 bases in between. CDR3 length: 14 amino acids. Germline values: CDR1 SGHRS, CDR2 YFSETQ. CDR3 amino acids: CASSLDRGTDTQYF. The DNA for the CDR3 is TGCGCCAGCAGCTTGGACAGGGGCACAGATACGCAGTATTTT.

The chain joins TRBV5-6 to TRBJ2-2; no clear D gene. V was cut by 2 bases and J by 2 bases, with 4 bases left in between. The germline V gene encodes CDR1 SGHDT and CDR2 YYEEEE. The CDR3 loop spans 13 amino acids. Here the CDR3 reads CASSFVNTGELFF. DNA for the CDR3: TGTGCCAGCAGCTTCGTCAACACCGGGGAGCTGTTTTTT.